This T cell receptor beta chain was sequenced for a study of long-term antiretroviral therapy in people with HIV. The germline V gene encodes CDR1 MNHEY and CDR2 SMNVEV (reference sequence). J lost 2 bases, V lost 2 bases, and 6 bases had no gene match. This CDR3 is built from 15 residues. They ran version v3.0 of the immunoSEQ assay at survey level. Libraries were prepared by immunoSEQ multiplex PCR; TCRdb keeps only in-frame clonotypes and omits some of them. The table includes some 16,000 clones, over 65% detected once. V usage is TRBV27 and J usage is TRBJ2-7, with 7 bases aligning to TRBD1. Sequencing was performed on unsorted PBMCs, taken 2.1 years after starting antiretroviral therapy. This TCR was recovered from a man between 35 and 55 years old with HIV. The CDR3 bases are TGTGCCAGCAGTTTAAGGGACAGTCTTCCCTACGAGCAGTACTTC. This translates into CASSLRDSLPYEQYF.